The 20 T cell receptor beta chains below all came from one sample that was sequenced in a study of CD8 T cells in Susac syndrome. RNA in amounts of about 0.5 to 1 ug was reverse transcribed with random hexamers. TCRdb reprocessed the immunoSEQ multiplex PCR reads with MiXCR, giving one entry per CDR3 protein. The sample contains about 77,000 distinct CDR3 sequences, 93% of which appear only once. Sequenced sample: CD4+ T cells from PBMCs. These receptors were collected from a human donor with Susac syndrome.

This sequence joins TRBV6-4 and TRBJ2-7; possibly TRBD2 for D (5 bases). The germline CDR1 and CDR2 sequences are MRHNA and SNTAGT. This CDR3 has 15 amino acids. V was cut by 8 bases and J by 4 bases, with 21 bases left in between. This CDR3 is CASEDSASLGYEQYF. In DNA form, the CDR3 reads TGTGCCAGCGAAGATTCGGCTAGCTTAGGATACGAGCAGTACTTC.

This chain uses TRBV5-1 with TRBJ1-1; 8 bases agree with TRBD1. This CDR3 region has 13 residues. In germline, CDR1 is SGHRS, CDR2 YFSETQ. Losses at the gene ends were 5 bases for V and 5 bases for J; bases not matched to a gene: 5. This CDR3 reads CASRWDRSTEAFF. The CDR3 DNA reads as TGCGCCAGCAGATGGGACAGGAGTACTGAAGCTTTCTTT.

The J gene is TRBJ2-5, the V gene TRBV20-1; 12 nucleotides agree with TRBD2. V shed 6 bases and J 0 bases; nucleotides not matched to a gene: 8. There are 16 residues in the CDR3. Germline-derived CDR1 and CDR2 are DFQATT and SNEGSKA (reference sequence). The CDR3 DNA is TGCAGTGCCAACGGACTAGCGGGAAAAAACCAAGAGACCCAGTACTTC. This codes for CSANGLAGKNQETQYF.

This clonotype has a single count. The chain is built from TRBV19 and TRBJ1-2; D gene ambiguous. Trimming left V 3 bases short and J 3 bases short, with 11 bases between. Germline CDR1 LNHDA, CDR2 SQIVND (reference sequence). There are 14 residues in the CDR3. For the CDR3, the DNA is TGTGCCAGTAGTATGGAGCCGAACGACTATGGCTACACCTTC. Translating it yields CASSMEPNDYGYTF. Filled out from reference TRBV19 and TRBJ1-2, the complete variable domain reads DGGITQSPKYLFRKEGQNVTLSCEQNLNHDAMYWYRQDPGQGLRLIYYSQIVNDFQKGDIAEGYSVSREKKESFPLTVTSAQKNPTAFYLCASSMEPNDYGYTFGSGTRLTVV.

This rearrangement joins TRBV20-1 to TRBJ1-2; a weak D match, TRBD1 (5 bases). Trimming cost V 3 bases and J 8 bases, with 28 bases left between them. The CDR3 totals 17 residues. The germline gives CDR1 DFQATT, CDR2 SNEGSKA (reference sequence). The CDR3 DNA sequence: TGCAGTGCTAGCGGCCGCCGGGACGGAGAAACTCTATGGGGCTACACCTTC. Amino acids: CSASGRRDGETLWGYTF.

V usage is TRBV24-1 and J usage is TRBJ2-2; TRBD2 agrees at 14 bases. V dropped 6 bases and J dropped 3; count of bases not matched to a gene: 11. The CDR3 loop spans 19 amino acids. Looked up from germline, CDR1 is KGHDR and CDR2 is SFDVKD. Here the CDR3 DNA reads TGTGCCACCAGTCACAGAAGACTAGCGGGAGGGCAGGACACCGGGGAGCTGTTTTTT. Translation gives CATSHRRLAGGQDTGELFF.

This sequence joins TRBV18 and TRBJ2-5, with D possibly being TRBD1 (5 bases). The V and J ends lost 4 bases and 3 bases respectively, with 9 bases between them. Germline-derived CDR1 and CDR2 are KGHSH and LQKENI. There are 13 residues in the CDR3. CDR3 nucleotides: TGTGCCAGCTCACTCCCAGGGAAAGAGACCCAGTACTTC. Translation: CASSLPGKETQYF. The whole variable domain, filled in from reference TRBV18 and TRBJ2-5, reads NAGVMQNPRHLVRRRGQEARLRCSPMKGHSHVYWYRQLPEEGLKFMVYLQKENIIDESGMPKERFSAEFPKEGPSILRIQQVVRGDSAAYFCASSLPGKETQYFGPGTRLLVL.

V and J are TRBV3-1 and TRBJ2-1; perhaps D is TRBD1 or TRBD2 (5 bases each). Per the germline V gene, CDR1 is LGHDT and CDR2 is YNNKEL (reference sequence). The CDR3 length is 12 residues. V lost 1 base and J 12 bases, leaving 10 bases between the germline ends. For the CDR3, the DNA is TGTGCCAGCAGCCAAGCCTCAGGGAGGCAGTTCTTC. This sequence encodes CASSQASGRQFF.

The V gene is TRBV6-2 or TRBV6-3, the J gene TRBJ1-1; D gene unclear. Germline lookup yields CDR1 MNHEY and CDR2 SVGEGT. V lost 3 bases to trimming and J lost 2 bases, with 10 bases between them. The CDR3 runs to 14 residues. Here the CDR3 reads CASSYAGVNTEAFF. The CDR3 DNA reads TGTGCCAGCAGTTATGCCGGAGTAAACACTGAAGCTTTCTTT.

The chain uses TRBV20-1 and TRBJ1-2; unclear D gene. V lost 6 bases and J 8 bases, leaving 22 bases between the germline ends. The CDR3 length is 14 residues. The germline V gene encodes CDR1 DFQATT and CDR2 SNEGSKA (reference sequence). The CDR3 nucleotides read TGCAGTGCCCTAGAATTACGGAGCGAAAAGGGCTACACCTTC. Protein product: CSALELRSEKGYTF.

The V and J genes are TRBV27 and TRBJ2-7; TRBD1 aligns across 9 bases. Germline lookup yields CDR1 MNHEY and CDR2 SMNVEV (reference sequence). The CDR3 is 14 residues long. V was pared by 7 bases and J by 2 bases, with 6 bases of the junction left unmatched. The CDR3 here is CASNLRQGAYEQYF. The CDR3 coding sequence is TGTGCCAGCAACCTCAGACAGGGGGCCTACGAGCAGTACTTC.

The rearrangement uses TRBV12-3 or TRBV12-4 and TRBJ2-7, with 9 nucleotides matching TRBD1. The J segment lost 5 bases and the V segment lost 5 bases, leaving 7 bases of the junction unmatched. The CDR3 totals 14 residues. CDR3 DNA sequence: TGTGCCAGCAGTCCGGGACAGGGATTCGACGAGCAGTACTTC. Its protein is CASSPGQGFDEQYF.

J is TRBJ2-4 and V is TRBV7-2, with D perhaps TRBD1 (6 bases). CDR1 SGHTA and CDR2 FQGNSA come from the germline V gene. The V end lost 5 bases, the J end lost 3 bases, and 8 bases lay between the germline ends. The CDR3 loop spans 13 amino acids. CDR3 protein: CASSRDNKNIQYF. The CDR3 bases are TGTGCCAGCAGCCGGGACAACAAAAACATTCAGTACTTC.

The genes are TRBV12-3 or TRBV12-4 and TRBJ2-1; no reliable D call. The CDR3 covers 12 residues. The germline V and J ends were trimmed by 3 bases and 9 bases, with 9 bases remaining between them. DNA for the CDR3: TGTGCCAGCAGTTTCCGTACCCTTGAGCAGTTCTTC. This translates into CASSFRTLEQFF.

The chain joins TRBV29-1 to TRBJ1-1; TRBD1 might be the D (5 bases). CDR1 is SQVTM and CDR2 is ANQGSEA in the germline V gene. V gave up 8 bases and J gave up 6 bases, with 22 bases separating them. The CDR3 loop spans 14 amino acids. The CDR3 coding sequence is TGCAGCTTTTCGGCTCCACGAACGGGGGCTGAAGCTTTCTTT. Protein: CSFSAPRTGAEAFF.

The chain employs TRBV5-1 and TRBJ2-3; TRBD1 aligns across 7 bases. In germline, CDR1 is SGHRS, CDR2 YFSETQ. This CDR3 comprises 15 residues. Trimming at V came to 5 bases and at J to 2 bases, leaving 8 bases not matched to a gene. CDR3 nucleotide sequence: TGCGCCAGCAGTTCTGACAGGGCGGACACAGATACGCAGTATTTT. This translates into CASSSDRADTDTQYF.

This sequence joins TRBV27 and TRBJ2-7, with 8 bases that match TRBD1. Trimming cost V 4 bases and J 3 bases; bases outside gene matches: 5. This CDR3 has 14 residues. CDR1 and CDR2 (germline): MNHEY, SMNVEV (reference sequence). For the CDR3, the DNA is TGTGCCAGCAGTTCGGACAGGGTCGTCTACGAGCAGTACTTC. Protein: CASSSDRVVYEQYF.

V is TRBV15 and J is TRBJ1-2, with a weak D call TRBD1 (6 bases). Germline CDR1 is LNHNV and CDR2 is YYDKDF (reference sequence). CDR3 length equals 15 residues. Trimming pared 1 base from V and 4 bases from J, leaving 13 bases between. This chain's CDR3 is CATSRGPEGGYGYTF. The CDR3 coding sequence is TGTGCCACCAGCAGAGGTCCAGAGGGGGGCTATGGCTACACCTTC.

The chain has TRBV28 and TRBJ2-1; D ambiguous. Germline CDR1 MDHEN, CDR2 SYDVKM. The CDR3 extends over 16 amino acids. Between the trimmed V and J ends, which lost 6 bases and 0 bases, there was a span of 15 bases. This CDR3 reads CASSLGSFSSYNEQFF. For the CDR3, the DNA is TGTGCCAGCAGCCTCGGTTCCTTTAGCTCCTACAATGAGCAGTTCTTC.

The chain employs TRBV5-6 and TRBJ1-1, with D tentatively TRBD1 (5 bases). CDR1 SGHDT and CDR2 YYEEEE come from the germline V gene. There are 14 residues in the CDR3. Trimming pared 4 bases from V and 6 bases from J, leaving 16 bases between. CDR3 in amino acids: CASSPGPRGSEAFF. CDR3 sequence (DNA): TGTGCCAGCAGCCCGGGACCTCGCGGGTCTGAAGCTTTCTTT.